The 21 T cell receptor beta chains below all came from one sample that was sequenced in a study of human T cells and chemical hapten exposure. TCRdb reprocessed the RACE reads with MiXCR, giving one entry per CDR3 protein. The sample has around 57,000 distinct CDR3 sequences, around 11% seen once. Stated time point: pre-sensitization, week 0. Treatment noted: therapeutic diphenylcyclopropenone sensitization with weekly scalp DPC. The sample here was whole blood, taken in connection with sensitization to the hapten diphenylcyclopropenone (DPC). Receptors were obtained from a woman aged 35 to 49 with alopecia areata. Some clones in this sample may be carry-over from other donors' samples.

This clonotype was seen repeatedly, ten times or more. V gene TRBV7-2 combines with J gene TRBJ1-6; D remains unclear. The V gene lost 5 bases and the J gene lost 7 bases, with 9 bases spanning the gap. CDR3 length: 13 residues. Germline-derived CDR1 and CDR2 are SGHTA and FQGNSA. The CDR3 is CASSPRWNSPLHF. CDR3 coding DNA: TGTGCCAGCAGCCCCCGGTGGAATTCACCCCTCCACTTT.

The J gene is TRBJ2-1, the V gene TRBV19, with TRBD2 matching 9 bases. There are 14 residues in the CDR3. Germline V gives CDR1 LNHDA, CDR2 SQIVND (reference sequence). Germline trimming cut 7 bases from V and 8 bases from J; bases unmatched to any gene: 9. CDR3 bases: TGTGCCAGTAAGGCTAGCGGGATCGTAGATGAGCAGTTCTTC. Translation: CASKASGIVDEQFF.

The chain employs TRBV28 and TRBJ2-7; D may be TRBD1 or TRBD2 (5 bases each). Trimming shortened V by 9 bases and J by 1 base, and 16 bases separated the two germline ends. The CDR3 runs to 14 residues. Germline V CDR1 and CDR2: MDHEN, SYDVKM. The CDR3 loop reads CASYGGRTSYEQYF. In DNA, the CDR3 is TGTGCCAGTTATGGGGGACGGACGTCCTACGAGCAGTACTTC. Full variable domain (rest looked up from reference TRBV28 and TRBJ2-7): DVKVTQSSRYLVKRTGEKVFLECVQDMDHENMFWYRQDPGLGLRLIYFSYDVKMKEKGDIPEGYSVSREKKERFSLILESASTNQTSMYLCASYGGRTSYEQYFGPGTRLTVT.

This clonotype was recorded many times. The rearrangement joins TRBV13 to TRBJ2-1; 7 bases fit TRBD1. CDR3 length equals 15 residues. CDR1 is PRHDT, CDR2 FYEKMQ, per germline (reference sequence). The ends lost 3 bases at V and 6 bases at J; junction bases unmatched: 8. CDR3 loop: CASSFSGGRSNEQFF. CDR3 coding DNA: TGTGCCAGCAGCTTTTCAGGGGGAAGGTCCAATGAGCAGTTCTTC.

V usage is TRBV7-9 and J usage is TRBJ1-4; 7 bases agree with TRBD1. The CDR3 is 18 amino acids. The trim removed 0 bases at V and 2 bases at J, leaving 9 bases unmatched. Germline V lookup: CDR1 SEHNR, CDR2 FQNEAQ (reference sequence). CDR3: CASSLAHGRGLTNEKLFF. The CDR3 nucleotides read TGTGCCAGCAGCTTAGCGCACGGCAGGGGGTTGACTAATGAAAAACTGTTTTTT. The variable domain in full, completed from reference TRBV7-9 and TRBJ1-4, reads DTGVSQNPRHKITKRGQNVTFRCDPISEHNRLYWYRQTLGQGPEFLTYFQNEAQLEKSRLLSDRFSAERPKGSFSTLEIQRTEQGDSAMYLCASSLAHGRGLTNEKLFFGSGTQLSVL.

This clonotype was found a few times. For the CDR3, the DNA is TGCGCCAGCAGCCCCGCTCGGGGGAGGTACGAGCAGTACTTC. Translation gives CASSPARGRYEQYF. The V call is TRBV4-3, the J call TRBJ2-7, with a possible D match to TRBD2 (6 bases). The V and J ends lost 4 bases and 4 bases respectively, with 14 bases between them. The length of the CDR3 is 14 residues. Germline V gene data show CDR1 as LGHNA and CDR2 as YSLEER.

This clonotype occurred many times. This chain joins TRBV7-8 and TRBJ2-6, with D perhaps assigned TRBD1 or TRBD2 (5 bases each). CDR3 size: 17 residues. V gave up 4 bases and J gave up 0 bases, with 13 bases separating them. Germline values: CDR1 SGHVS, CDR2 FQNEAQ. The CDR3: CASSYGAGGSGANVLTF. CDR3 nucleotides: TGTGCCAGCAGCTATGGGGCAGGAGGCTCTGGGGCCAACGTCCTGACTTTC.

This clonotype was counted between two and nine times. The chain employs TRBV30 and TRBJ1-5; the D gene is possibly TRBD1 (5 bases). The CDR3 spans 14 residues. Germline V CDR1 and CDR2: GTSNPN, SVGIG (reference sequence). Trimming stripped 2 bases from V and 7 bases from J, with 15 bases between. The CDR3, as DNA: TGTGCCTGGAGTCCGGGGCCCCCAAGCCAGCCCCAGCATTTT. It translates to CAWSPGPPSQPQHF.

The rearrangement uses TRBV20-1 and TRBJ1-1; D remains ambiguous. The germline V gene encodes CDR1 DFQATT and CDR2 SNEGSKA (reference sequence). The CDR3 has 13 residues. V gave up 6 bases and J gave up 6 bases, with 17 bases separating them. The CDR3 spells CSAPREGGSEAFF. The CDR3 DNA reads TGCAGTGCCCCCCGGGAAGGCGGTTCTGAAGCTTTCTTT.

The chain recombines TRBV20-1 with TRBJ2-2, with 12 bases fitting TRBD2. Germline CDR1 reads DFQATT; CDR2 reads SNEGSKA (reference sequence). The V gene end was trimmed by 5 bases and the J gene end by 0 bases; junction bases not matched to a gene: 4. The CDR3 is 16 amino acids. The CDR3 DNA follows: TGCAGTGCTCAGGGACTAGCGGGCACGAACACCGGGGAGCTGTTTTTT. Translating gives CSAQGLAGTNTGELFF.

This clonotype was observed many times. The chain combines TRBV3-1 with TRBJ1-1; D unclear. The germline V and J ends were trimmed by 4 bases and 7 bases, with 16 bases remaining between them. The CDR3 consists of 14 residues. CDR1 is LGHDT, CDR2 YNNKEL, per germline (reference sequence). The CDR3 DNA reads TGTGCCAGCAGCCTGGGGTGGGAGGGAGGTGAAGCTTTCTTT. Amino acid sequence: CASSLGWEGGEAFF.

This clonotype came up a few times. This rearrangement joins TRBV29-1 to TRBJ2-7; D is uncertain. Germline CDR1 SQVTM, CDR2 ANQGSEA. The CDR3 has 13 residues. Trimming took off 6 bases at V and 4 bases at J, with 16 bases between the two ends. CDR3 sequence: CSVAPGQTYEQYF. CDR3 coding DNA: TGCAGCGTGGCCCCCGGGCAGACATACGAGCAGTACTTC.

This clonotype has a handful of counts. The chain couples TRBV12-3 or TRBV12-4 to TRBJ1-5; 7 bases agree with TRBD1. The CDR3 sequence is 13 residues long. V trimming: 6 bases; J trimming: 4 bases; junction bases outside the gene matches: 3. CDR3 DNA sequence: TGTGCCAGCAGAGAGACAGGGAATCAGCCCCAGCATTTT. This codes for CASRETGNQPQHF.

There are a few counts of this clonotype. The chain recombines TRBV3-1 with TRBJ2-7; possibly TRBD1 for D (5 bases). CDR3 length equals 13 residues. Trimming left V 4 bases short and J 7 bases short, with 14 bases between. CDR1 LGHDT and CDR2 YNNKEL come from the germline V gene (reference sequence). The CDR3 loop is CASSLTAGGEQYF. CDR3 in DNA: TGTGCCAGCAGCCTGACAGCTGGTGGGGAGCAGTACTTC.

This clonotype was picked up many times. The CDR3 DNA sequence: TGTGCCAGCCGACAAGAAGCGCCCGGGACTAGCGGGAGGCCAGATACGCAGTATTTT. Translating it yields CASRQEAPGTSGRPDTQYF. The rearrangement links TRBV12-3 or TRBV12-4 to TRBJ2-3, with 15 nucleotides matching TRBD2. CDR3 length: 19 amino acids. The V segment lost 8 bases and the J segment 4 bases; nucleotides outside the gene matches: 16.

This clonotype was recorded many times. V and J are TRBV7-2 and TRBJ1-5; 12 bases agree with TRBD1. The ends lost 5 bases at V and 11 bases at J; junction bases unmatched: 16. Germline loops: CDR1 SGHTA, CDR2 FQGNSA. The CDR3 has 17 amino acids. CDR3 protein: CASSLTTNPGQGAAQHF. The DNA for the CDR3 is TGTGCCAGCAGCCTCACTACTAATCCGGGACAGGGGGCCGCCCAGCATTTT.

This clonotype has ten or more counts. The gene calls are TRBV7-6 and TRBJ2-1; D uncertain. The CDR3 is 12 residues long. Germline V gene lookup returns CDR1 SGHVS and CDR2 FNYEAQ. The V end was cut by 7 bases, the J end by 4 bases, with 8 bases between. The CDR3 spells CASIQLYNEQFF. The CDR3 DNA follows: TGTGCCAGCATTCAGCTATACAATGAGCAGTTCTTC.

This clonotype was counted many times. The CDR3 DNA follows: TGCAGCGCCGGGACTAGCTACCGCGAGCAGTACTTC. Protein product: CSAGTSYREQYF. The chain links TRBV29-1 to TRBJ2-7; TRBD2 agrees at 9 bases. This CDR3 has 12 residues. Germline V gene lookup returns CDR1 SQVTM and CDR2 ANQGSEA. V gave up 7 bases and J gave up 6 bases; unmatched junction bases: 7.

This clonotype showed up just a few times. The chain links TRBV3-1 to TRBJ2-5; possible D gene TRBD2, 5 bases. Germline assignment: CDR1 LGHDT and CDR2 YNNKEL (reference sequence). V lost 5 bases and J 3 bases, leaving 13 bases between the germline ends. The CDR3 sequence is 14 residues long. CDR3 DNA: TGTGCCAGCAGCTATCGGACCGGGAAAGAGACCCAGTACTTC. This sequence encodes CASSYRTGKETQYF.

This clonotype has more than one count but fewer than ten. This sequence joins TRBV7-9 and TRBJ2-1; D not certain. V shed 5 bases and J shed 4 bases, with 9 bases lying between them. CDR1 and CDR2 from the germline V gene are SEHNR and FQNEAQ (reference sequence). The CDR3 runs to 13 residues. The DNA for the CDR3 is TGTGCCAGCAGCCTGCTAGGTTACAATGAGCAGTTCTTC. This gives the protein CASSLLGYNEQFF.

This clonotype was picked up many times. The chain carries TRBV7-7 and TRBJ2-3; 8 bases line up with TRBD2. The germline V gene has CDR1 SSHAT and CDR2 FNYEAQ (reference sequence). The CDR3 is made up of 12 amino acids. The chain's CDR3 is CASGSGGGTQYF. CDR3 bases: TGTGCTAGCGGCAGCGGGGGTGGTACGCAGTATTTT.